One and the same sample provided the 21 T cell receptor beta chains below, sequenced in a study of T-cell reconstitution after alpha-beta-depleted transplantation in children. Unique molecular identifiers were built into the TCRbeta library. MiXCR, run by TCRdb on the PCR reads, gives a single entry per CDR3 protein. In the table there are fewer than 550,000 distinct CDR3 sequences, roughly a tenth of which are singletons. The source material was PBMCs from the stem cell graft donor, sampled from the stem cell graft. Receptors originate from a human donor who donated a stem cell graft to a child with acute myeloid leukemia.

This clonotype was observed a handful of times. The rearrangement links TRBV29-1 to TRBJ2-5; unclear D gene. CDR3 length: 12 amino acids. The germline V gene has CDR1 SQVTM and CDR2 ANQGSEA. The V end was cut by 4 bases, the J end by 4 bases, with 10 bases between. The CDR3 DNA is TGCAGCGTTGGGGCCTGGGGAGAGACCCAGTACTTC. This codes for CSVGAWGETQYF.

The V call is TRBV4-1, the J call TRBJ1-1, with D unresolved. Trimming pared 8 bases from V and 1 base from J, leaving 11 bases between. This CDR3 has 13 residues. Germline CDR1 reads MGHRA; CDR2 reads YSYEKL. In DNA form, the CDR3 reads TGCGCCAGCGTTGGGCGTAGGAACACTGAAGCTTTCTTT. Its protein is CASVGRRNTEAFF.

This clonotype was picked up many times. The DNA for the CDR3 is TGTGCCAGCAGTTATAGCACAGATACGCAGTATTTT. It is translated as CASSYSTDTQYF. The V call is TRBV12-3 or TRBV12-4, the J call TRBJ2-3; unclear D gene. Trimming removed 4 bases at V and 0 bases at J, with 2 bases between. The CDR3 has 12 residues.

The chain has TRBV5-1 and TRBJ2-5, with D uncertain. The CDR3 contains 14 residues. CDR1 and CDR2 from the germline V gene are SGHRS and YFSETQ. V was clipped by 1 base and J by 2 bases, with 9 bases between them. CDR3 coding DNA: TGCGCCAGCAGCTTGACCGTCACGCAAGAGACCCAGTACTTC. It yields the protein CASSLTVTQETQYF.

The CDR3 loop is CSTRAGSSYEQYF. The CDR3 DNA sequence: TGCAGTACCAGGGCCGGGAGCTCCTACGAGCAGTACTTC. This rearrangement joins TRBV29-1 to TRBJ2-7; possibly TRBD2 for D (6 bases). Looked up from germline, CDR1 is SQVTM and CDR2 is ANQGSEA. This CDR3 is built from 13 residues.

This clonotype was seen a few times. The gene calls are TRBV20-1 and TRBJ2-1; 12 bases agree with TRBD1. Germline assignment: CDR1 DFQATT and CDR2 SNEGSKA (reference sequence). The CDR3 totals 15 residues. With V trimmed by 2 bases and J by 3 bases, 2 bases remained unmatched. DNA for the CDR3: TGCAGTGCTAGACGGGACAGGGGGCTCTACAATGAGCAGTTCTTC. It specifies CSARRDRGLYNEQFF.

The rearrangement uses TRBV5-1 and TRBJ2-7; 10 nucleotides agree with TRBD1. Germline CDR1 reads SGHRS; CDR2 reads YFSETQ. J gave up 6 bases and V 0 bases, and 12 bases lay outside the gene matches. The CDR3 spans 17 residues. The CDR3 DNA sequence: TGCGCCAGCAGCTTGGGGGACAGGTTCGGACAGGGGGTCGAGCAGTACGTC. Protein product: CASSLGDRFGQGVEQYV.

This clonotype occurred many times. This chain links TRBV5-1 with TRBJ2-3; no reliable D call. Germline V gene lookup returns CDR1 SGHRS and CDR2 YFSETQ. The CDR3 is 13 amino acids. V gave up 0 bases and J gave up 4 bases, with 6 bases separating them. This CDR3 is CASSLALPDTQYF. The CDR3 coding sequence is TGCGCCAGCAGCTTGGCCCTCCCAGATACGCAGTATTTT.

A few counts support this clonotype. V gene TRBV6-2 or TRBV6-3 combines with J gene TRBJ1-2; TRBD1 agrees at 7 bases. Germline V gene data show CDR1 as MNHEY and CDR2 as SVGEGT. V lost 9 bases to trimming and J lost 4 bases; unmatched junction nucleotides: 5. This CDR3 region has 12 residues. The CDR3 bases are TGTGCCAGACAGGGGCCTTCCTATGGCTACACCTTC. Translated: CARQGPSYGYTF.

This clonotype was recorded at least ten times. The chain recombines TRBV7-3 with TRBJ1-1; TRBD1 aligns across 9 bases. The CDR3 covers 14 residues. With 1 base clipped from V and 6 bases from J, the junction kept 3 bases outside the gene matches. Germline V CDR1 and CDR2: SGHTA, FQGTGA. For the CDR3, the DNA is TGTGCCAGCAGCTTAAGGGGACAGGGTGCTGAAGCTTTCTTT. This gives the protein CASSLRGQGAEAFF.

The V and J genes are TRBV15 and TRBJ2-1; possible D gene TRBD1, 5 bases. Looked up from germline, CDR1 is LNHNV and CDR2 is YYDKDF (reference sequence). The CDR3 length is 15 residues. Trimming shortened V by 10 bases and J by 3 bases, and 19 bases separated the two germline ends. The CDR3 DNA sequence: TGTGCCAGGGGCCCCCAGGTCCTCTGCTACAATGAGCAGTTCTTC. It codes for CARGPQVLCYNEQFF.

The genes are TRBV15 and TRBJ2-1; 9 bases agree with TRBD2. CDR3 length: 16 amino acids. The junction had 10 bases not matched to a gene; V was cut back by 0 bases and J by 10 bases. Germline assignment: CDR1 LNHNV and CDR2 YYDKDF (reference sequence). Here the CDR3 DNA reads TGTGCCACCAGCAGAGAAGGGGCGGGAGGGTTCAGGGAGCAGTTCTTC. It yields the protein CATSREGAGGFREQFF.

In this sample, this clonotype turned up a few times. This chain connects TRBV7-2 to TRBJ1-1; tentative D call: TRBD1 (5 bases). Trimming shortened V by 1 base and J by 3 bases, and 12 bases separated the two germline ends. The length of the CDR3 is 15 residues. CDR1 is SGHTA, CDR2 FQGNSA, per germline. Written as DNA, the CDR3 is TGTGCCAGCAGCTTAGGGCAGGGATTACACACTGAAGCTTTCTTT. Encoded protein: CASSLGQGLHTEAFF.

The DNA for the CDR3 is TGCAGCGTTGGGAGGCAGGGGGTCAACGAGCAGTACTTC. This codes for CSVGRQGVNEQYF. This chain links TRBV29-1 with TRBJ2-7; 7 bases are shared with TRBD1. Germline V gives CDR1 SQVTM, CDR2 ANQGSEA. The CDR3 runs 13 residues. J gave up 5 bases and V 4 bases, and 8 bases lay outside the gene matches.

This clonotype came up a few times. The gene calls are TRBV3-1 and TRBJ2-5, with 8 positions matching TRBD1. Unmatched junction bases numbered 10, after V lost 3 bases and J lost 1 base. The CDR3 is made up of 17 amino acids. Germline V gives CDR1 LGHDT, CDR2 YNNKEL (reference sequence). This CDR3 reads CASSHLQGATPQETQYF. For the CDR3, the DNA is TGTGCCAGCAGCCATCTGCAGGGGGCTACTCCCCAAGAGACCCAGTACTTC.

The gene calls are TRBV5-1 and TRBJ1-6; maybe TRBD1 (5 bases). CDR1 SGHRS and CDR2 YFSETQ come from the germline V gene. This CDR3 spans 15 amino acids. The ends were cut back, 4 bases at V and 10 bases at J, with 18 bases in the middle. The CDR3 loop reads CASSQAGTDVSPLHF. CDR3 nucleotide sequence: TGCGCCAGCAGCCAGGCCGGGACGGACGTATCACCCCTCCACTTT. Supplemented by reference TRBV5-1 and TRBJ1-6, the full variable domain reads KAGVTQTPRYLIKTRGQQVTLSCSPISGHRSVSWYQQTPGQGLQFLFEYFSETQRNKGNFPGRFSGRQFSNSRSEMNVSTLELGDSALYLCASSQAGTDVSPLHFGNGTRLTVT.

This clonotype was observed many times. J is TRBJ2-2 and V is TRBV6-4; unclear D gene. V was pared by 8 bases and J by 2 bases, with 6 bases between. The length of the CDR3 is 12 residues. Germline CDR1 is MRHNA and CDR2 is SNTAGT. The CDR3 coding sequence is TGTGCCAGCCGACTTAACACCGGGGAGCTGTTTTTT. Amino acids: CASRLNTGELFF.

The chain's CDR3 is CASSSSGNPSYEQYF. Written as DNA, the CDR3 is TGTGCCAGCAGTTCTAGCGGGAATCCCTCCTACGAGCAGTACTTC. This chain joins TRBV6-2 or TRBV6-3 and TRBJ2-7, with 9 bases fitting TRBD2. The CDR3 is 15 residues long. V dropped 4 bases and J dropped 0; count of bases not matched to a gene: 4. Germline V gene sequence: CDR1 MNHEY, CDR2 SVGEGT.

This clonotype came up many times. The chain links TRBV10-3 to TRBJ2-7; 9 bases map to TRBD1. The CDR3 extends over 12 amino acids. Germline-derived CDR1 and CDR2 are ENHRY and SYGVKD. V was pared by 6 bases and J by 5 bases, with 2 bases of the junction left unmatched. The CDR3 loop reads CAISRQGDEQYF. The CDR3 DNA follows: TGTGCCATCAGCCGACAGGGGGACGAGCAGTACTTC.

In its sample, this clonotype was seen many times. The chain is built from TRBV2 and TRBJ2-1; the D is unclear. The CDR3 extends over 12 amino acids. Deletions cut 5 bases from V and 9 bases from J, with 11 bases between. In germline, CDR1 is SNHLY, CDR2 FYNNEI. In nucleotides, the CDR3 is TGTGCCAGCAGTCCCATAACAAGTGAGCAGTTCTTC. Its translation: CASSPITSEQFF. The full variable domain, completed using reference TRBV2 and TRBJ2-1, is EPEVTQTPSHQVTQMGQEVILRCVPISNHLYFYWYRQILGQKVEFLVSFYNNEISEKSEIFDDQFSVERPDGSNFTLKIRSTKLEDSAMYFCASSPITSEQFFGPGTRLTVL.

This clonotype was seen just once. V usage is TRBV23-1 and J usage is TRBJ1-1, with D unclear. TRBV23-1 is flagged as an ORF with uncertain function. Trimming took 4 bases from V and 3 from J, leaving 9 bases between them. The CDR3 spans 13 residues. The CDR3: CASSRLLDTEAFF. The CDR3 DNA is TGCGCCAGCAGTCGGCTTTTGGACACTGAAGCTTTCTTT.